Presented here are 23 T cell receptor beta chains from one specimen sequenced in a study of cytomegalovirus exposure and HLA in healthy donors. TCRdb's table, derived via immunoSEQ multiplex PCR, lists solely in-frame clones and lacks some. The table includes 200,000 or so clones, about 91% detected once. The source material was PBMCs. The receptors here all came from a woman under 30 in good health and CMV-seronegative.

The chain employs TRBV6-6 and TRBJ2-1; 9 nucleotides line up with TRBD1. After removal of 6 bases from V and 6 bases from J, the junction contained 12 bases not matched to a gene. Per germline, CDR1 MNHNY and CDR2 SVGAGI (reference sequence). The CDR3 loop spans 16 amino acids. The CDR3 is CASRPRTGGTPNEQFF. CDR3 sequence (DNA): TGTGCCAGCAGACCCCGAACAGGGGGCACCCCCAATGAGCAGTTCTTC.

V is TRBV7-2 and J is TRBJ2-7; D might be TRBD2 (6 bases). This CDR3 comprises 14 residues. Germline assignment: CDR1 SGHTA and CDR2 FQGNSA. Trimming took 0 bases from V and 6 from J, leaving 12 bases between them. The CDR3, as DNA: TGTGCCAGCAGCTTAGCGGGGGGAGGCTCCGAGCAGTACTTC. Translation: CASSLAGGGSEQYF.

The V call is TRBV2, the J call TRBJ1-5; 7 bases fit TRBD1. The germline CDR1 and CDR2 sequences are SNHLY and FYNNEI. The CDR3 runs 16 residues. Trimming removed 6 bases from V and 1 base from J; junction bases left unmatched: 9. The DNA for the CDR3 is TGTGCCAGCAGCGCAATTCGGACAGGAAGCAATCAGCCCCAGCATTTT. This gives the protein CASSAIRTGSNQPQHF.

The CDR3 bases are TGTGCCATCAGTGGGTCGGTTTGGAGGGACCCAAACACTGAAGCTTTCTTT. As protein: CAISGSVWRDPNTEAFF. This chain uses TRBV10-3 with TRBJ1-1; possible D gene TRBD1, 5 bases. The germline V gene encodes CDR1 ENHRY and CDR2 SYGVKD. Trimming removed 4 bases at V and 2 bases at J, with 20 bases between. This CDR3 region has 17 residues.

The V call is TRBV10-3, the J call TRBJ2-1; tentative D call: TRBD1 (6 bases). V dropped 6 bases and J dropped 0 bases, with 12 bases sitting between them. CDR1 is ENHRY, CDR2 SYGVKD, per germline. The length of the CDR3 is 15 residues. CDR3 sequence: CAIRSGEGSYNEQFF. As DNA, the CDR3 is TGTGCCATCAGGTCAGGGGAAGGCTCCTACAATGAGCAGTTCTTC.

This clone was detected only a few times. V and J are TRBV7-4 and TRBJ1-5, with D maybe TRBD1 (6 bases). Germline V gene data show CDR1 as SGHVT and CDR2 as SQSDAQ. The length of the CDR3 is 17 residues. Trimming took off 1 base at V and 1 base at J, with 14 bases between the two ends. The CDR3 DNA is TGTGCCAGCAGCTTAGTCGGCAGGGGTGAGAGCAATCAGCCCCAGCATTTT. Protein: CASSLVGRGESNQPQHF.

The chain links TRBV7-9 to TRBJ2-1; D is ambiguous. V lost 1 base to trimming and J lost 7 bases, with 8 bases between them. The CDR3 extends over 13 amino acids. Germline CDR1 SEHNR, CDR2 FQNEAQ (reference sequence). The CDR3 protein is CASSLDNVNEQFF. The DNA of the CDR3 is TGTGCCAGCAGCTTAGACAACGTAAATGAGCAGTTCTTC.

The chain recombines TRBV18 with TRBJ2-3; weak D call: TRBD2 (6 bases). The CDR3 length is 15 residues. V lost 6 bases, J lost 2 bases, and 15 bases lay in between. Germline CDR1 reads KGHSH; CDR2 reads LQKENI. CDR3 sequence reads: CASSYQRAPTDTQYF. CDR3 in DNA: TGTGCCAGCTCCTACCAGCGGGCGCCCACAGATACGCAGTATTTT. Based on the CDR3 plus reference TRBV18 and TRBJ2-3, the full variable domain is NAGVMQNPRHLVRRRGQEARLRCSPMKGHSHVYWYRQLPEEGLKFMVYLQKENIIDESGMPKERFSAEFPKEGPSILRIQQVVRGDSAAYFCASSYQRAPTDTQYFGPGTRLTVL.

The genes are TRBV19 and TRBJ1-5, with 7 bases matching TRBD1. V trimming: 4 bases; J trimming: 6 bases; junction bases outside the gene matches: 3. Per the germline V gene, CDR1 is LNHDA and CDR2 is SQIVND (reference sequence). This CDR3 region has 13 residues. This CDR3 reads CASSKTGVQPQHF. The CDR3 DNA reads TGTGCCAGTAGTAAAACAGGGGTTCAGCCCCAGCATTTT.

The chain links TRBV4-2 to TRBJ2-7, with 7 bases matching TRBD2. V trimming: 4 bases; J trimming: 3 bases; junction bases outside the gene matches: 3. The CDR3 totals 13 residues. Germline V lookup: CDR1 LGHNA, CDR2 YNFKEQ. The CDR3 sequence is CASSPPGGYEQYF. The DNA for the CDR3 is TGTGCCAGCAGCCCCCCGGGAGGCTACGAGCAGTACTTC.

The CDR3 is CSVEQGRVEETQYF. CDR3 nucleotides: TGCAGCGTTGAGCAGGGGCGGGTTGAAGAGACCCAGTACTTC. The chain recombines TRBV29-1 with TRBJ2-5; perhaps TRBD1 as D (6 bases). The ends were cut back, 3 bases at V and 3 bases at J, with 14 bases in the middle. Per germline, CDR1 SQVTM and CDR2 ANQGSEA. The CDR3 has 14 residues.

The chain couples TRBV27 to TRBJ1-5; the match to TRBD1 covers 8 bases. The J segment lost 2 bases and the V segment lost 4 bases, leaving 4 bases of the junction unmatched. This CDR3 has 15 residues. Germline V gives CDR1 MNHEY, CDR2 SMNVEV (reference sequence). CDR3 amino acids: CASSSGGFGNQPQHF. The CDR3 DNA reads as TGTGCCAGCAGTTCAGGGGGCTTTGGCAATCAGCCCCAGCATTTT.

The chain carries TRBV27 and TRBJ2-3, with D uncertain. Trimming shortened V by 7 bases and J by 4 bases, and 21 bases separated the two germline ends. Germline V gene sequence: CDR1 MNHEY, CDR2 SMNVEV (reference sequence). CDR3 length: 16 residues. Here the CDR3 DNA reads TGTGCCAGCATGGCCCCTGATTTCAGGCGCGCAGATACGCAGTATTTT. Its translation is CASMAPDFRRADTQYF.

The rearrangement links TRBV9 to TRBJ2-7; the match to TRBD1 covers 9 bases. V trimming: 0 bases; J trimming: 9 bases; junction bases outside the gene matches: 13. In germline, CDR1 is SGDLS, CDR2 YYNGEE. The CDR3 runs to 16 residues. The CDR3 DNA is TGTGCCAGCAGCGTAGACCCGGACAGGGGAAATGCGGGGCAGTACTTC. Its translation is CASSVDPDRGNAGQYF.

The chain recombines TRBV4-2 with TRBJ1-1, with 7 nucleotides matching TRBD1. Germline trimming cut 3 bases from V and 4 bases from J; bases unmatched to any gene: 5. CDR3 length equals 14 residues. Germline-derived CDR1 and CDR2 are LGHNA and YNFKEQ. The CDR3: CASSHTGVSTEAFF. The CDR3 nucleotides read TGTGCCAGCAGCCACACAGGGGTTAGCACTGAAGCTTTCTTT.

V gene TRBV21-1 combines with J gene TRBJ2-7; TRBD2 was called by the table and not checked on the DNA. TRBV21-1 is noted as a pseudogene. The CDR3 runs 16 residues. The chain's CDR3 is CASSMSRRAEKGEQYF. The CDR3 nucleotides are TGTGCCAGCAGCATGTCCCGGCGGGCTGAGAAAGGAGAGCAGTACTTC.

This clone was observed a few times. V is TRBV12-2 and J is TRBJ2-7; the DNA was not compared with TRBD1, the D call given in the table. TRBV12-2 is a pseudogene. This CDR3 contains 14 residues. The CDR3 sequence is CASRFRTRGSEQYF. Here the CDR3 DNA reads TGTGCAAGTCGCTTCAGAACCAGGGGTTCCGAGCAGTACTTC.

This chain links TRBV7-2 with TRBJ2-7; D is possibly TRBD2 (6 bases). CDR1 and CDR2 (germline): SGHTA, FQGNSA. The CDR3 runs 14 residues. V gave up 6 bases and J gave up 3 bases, with 15 bases separating them. The chain's CDR3 is CASSPDLAVYEQYF. For the CDR3, the DNA is TGTGCCAGCAGTCCGGATTTAGCGGTCTACGAGCAGTACTTC.

The chain combines TRBV29-1 with TRBJ2-5; 11 positions agree with TRBD1. The junction had 5 bases not matched to a gene; V was cut back by 6 bases and J by 5 bases. CDR3 length: 13 residues. Germline CDR1 SQVTM, CDR2 ANQGSEA. The DNA for the CDR3 is TGCAGCGTCGGACAGGGGGCGGTGGAGACCCAGTACTTC. This sequence encodes CSVGQGAVETQYF.

The CDR3 region has the DNA TGTGCCAGCAGTCTAGCGGGAGGTGCTAAGGAGACCCAGTACTTC. Protein: CASSLAGGAKETQYF. This chain connects TRBV6-1 to TRBJ2-5; TRBD2 matches at 11 bases. V dropped 5 bases and J dropped 5; count of bases not matched to a gene: 7. Germline V gene data show CDR1 as MNHNS and CDR2 as SASEGT. This CDR3 spans 15 amino acids.

The V gene is TRBV5-1, the J gene TRBJ2-3; unclear D gene. The germline V gene encodes CDR1 SGHRS and CDR2 YFSETQ. Trimming pared 0 bases from V and 0 bases from J, leaving 8 bases between. CDR3 length equals 15 residues. CDR3 in DNA: TGCGCCAGCAGCTTGGGGGTAGCTAGCACAGATACGCAGTATTTT. This translates into CASSLGVASTDTQYF.

This clone appeared a single time. The chain is built from TRBV4-2 and TRBJ2-3, with D possibly matching TRBD1 (7 bases). The ends were cut back, 0 bases at V and 1 base at J, with 11 bases in the middle. CDR1 LGHNA and CDR2 YNFKEQ come from the germline V gene. The CDR3 is 16 amino acids. The CDR3 DNA reads TGTGCCAGCAGCCAAGATCTCAGGGGGGGCACAGATACGCAGTATTTT. This encodes CASSQDLRGGTDTQYF.

The chain combines TRBV25-1 with TRBJ1-4; 10 bases agree with TRBD1. The germline V gene has CDR1 MGHDK and CDR2 SYGVNS. There are 16 residues in the CDR3. V shed 1 base and J 6 bases; nucleotides not matched to a gene: 5. The CDR3 DNA sequence: TGTGCCAGCAGTGAATCCCGACAGGGGGCTTATGAAAAACTGTTTTTT. Amino acid sequence: CASSESRQGAYEKLFF.